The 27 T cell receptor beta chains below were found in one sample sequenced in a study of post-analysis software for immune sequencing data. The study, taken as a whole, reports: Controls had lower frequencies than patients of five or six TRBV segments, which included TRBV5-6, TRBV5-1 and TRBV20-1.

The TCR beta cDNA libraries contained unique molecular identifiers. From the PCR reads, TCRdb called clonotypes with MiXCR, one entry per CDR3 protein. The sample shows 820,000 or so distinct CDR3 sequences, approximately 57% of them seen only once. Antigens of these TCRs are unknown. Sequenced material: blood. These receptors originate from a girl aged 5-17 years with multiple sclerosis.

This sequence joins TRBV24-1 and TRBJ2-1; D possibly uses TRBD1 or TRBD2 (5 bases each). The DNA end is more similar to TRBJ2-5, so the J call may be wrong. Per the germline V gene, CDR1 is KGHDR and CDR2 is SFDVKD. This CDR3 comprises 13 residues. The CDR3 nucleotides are TGTGCCACCAGTGATTGGGACGGGGAGACCCAGTACTTC. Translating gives CATSDWDGETQYF.

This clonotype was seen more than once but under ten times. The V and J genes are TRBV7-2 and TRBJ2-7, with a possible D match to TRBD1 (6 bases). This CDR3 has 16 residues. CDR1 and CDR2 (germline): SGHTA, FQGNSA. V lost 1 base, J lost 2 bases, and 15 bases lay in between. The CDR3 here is CASSLGADSSTYEQYF. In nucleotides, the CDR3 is TGTGCCAGCAGCTTAGGGGCGGACAGCTCTACCTACGAGCAGTACTTC.

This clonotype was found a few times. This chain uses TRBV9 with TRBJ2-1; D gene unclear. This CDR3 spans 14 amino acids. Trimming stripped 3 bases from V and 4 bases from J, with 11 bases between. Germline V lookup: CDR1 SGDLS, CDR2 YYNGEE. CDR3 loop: CASSAEVEYNEQFF. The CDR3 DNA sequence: TGTGCCAGCAGCGCCGAGGTCGAGTACAATGAGCAGTTCTTC.

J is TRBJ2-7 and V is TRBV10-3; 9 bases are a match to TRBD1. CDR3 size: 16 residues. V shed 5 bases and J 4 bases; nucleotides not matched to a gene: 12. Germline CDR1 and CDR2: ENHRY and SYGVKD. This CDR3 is CAISPVSGQGGYEQYF. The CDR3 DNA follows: TGTGCCATCAGTCCCGTCTCGGGACAGGGCGGTTACGAGCAGTACTTC.

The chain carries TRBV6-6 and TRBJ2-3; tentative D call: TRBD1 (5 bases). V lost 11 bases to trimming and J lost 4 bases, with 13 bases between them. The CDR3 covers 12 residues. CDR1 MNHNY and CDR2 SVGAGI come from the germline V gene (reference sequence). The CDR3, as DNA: TGTGCCTGCCGTAGGGGCGCAGATACGCAGTATTTT. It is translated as CACRRGADTQYF.

This CDR3 reads CASSFRVGEQFF. The CDR3 nucleotides read TGTGCCAGCAGTTTTAGGGTGGGGGAGCAGTTCTTC. The chain links TRBV12-3 or TRBV12-4 to TRBJ2-1, with no clear D. V shed 3 bases and J shed 10 bases, with 10 bases lying between them. The CDR3 runs to 12 residues.

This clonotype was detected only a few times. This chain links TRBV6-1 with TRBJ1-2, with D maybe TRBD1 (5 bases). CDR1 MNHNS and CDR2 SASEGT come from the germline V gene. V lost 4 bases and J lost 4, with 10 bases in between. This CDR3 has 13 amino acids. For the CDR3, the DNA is TGTGCCAGCAGTGGCCCGGGGCGCTATGGCTACACCTTC. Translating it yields CASSGPGRYGYTF.

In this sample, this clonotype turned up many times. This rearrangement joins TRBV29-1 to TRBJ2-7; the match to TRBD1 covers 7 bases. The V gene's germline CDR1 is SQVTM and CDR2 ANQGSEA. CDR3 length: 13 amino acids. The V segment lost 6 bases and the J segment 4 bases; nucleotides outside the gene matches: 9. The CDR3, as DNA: TGCAGCGTCACCGGACAGGACCCATACGAGCAGTACTTC. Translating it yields CSVTGQDPYEQYF.

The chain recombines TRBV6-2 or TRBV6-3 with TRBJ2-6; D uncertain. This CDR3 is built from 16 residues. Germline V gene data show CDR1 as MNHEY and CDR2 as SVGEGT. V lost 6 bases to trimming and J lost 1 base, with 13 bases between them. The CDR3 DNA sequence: TGTGCCAGCAGCCCGCGGCAGCCTTCTGGGGCCAACGTCCTGACTTTC. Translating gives CASSPRQPSGANVLTF.

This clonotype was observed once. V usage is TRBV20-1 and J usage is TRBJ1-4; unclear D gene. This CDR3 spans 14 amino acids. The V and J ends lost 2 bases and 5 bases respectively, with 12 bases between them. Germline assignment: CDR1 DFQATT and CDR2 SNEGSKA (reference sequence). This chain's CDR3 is CSARRGLGNEKLFF. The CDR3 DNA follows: TGCAGTGCTAGACGCGGCCTTGGCAATGAAAAACTGTTTTTT.

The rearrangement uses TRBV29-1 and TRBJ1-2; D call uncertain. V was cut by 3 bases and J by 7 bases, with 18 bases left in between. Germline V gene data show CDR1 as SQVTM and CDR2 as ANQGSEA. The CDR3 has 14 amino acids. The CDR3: CSVDNDLSGRGYTF. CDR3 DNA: TGCAGCGTTGATAACGACCTCTCCGGCCGTGGCTACACCTTC.

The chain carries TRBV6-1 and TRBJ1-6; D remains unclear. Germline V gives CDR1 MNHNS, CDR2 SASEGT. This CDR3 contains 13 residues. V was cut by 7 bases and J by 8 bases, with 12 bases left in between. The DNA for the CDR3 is TGTGCCAGCAACAGACAAATTTATTCACCCCTCCACTTT. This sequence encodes CASNRQIYSPLHF.

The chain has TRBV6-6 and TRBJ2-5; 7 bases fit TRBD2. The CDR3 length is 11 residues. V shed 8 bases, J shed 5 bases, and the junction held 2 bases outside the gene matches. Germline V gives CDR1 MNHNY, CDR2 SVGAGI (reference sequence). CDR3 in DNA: TGTGCCAGCGAAGCGGGGGAGACCCAGTACTTC. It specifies CASEAGETQYF.

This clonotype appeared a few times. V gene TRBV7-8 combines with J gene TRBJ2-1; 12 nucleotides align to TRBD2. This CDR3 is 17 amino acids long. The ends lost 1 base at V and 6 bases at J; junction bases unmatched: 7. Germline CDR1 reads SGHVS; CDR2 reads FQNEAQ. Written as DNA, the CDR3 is TGTGCCAGCAGCTTAGATCTAGCGGGAGGGAGGGTCAATGAGCAGTTCTTC. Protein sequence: CASSLDLAGGRVNEQFF. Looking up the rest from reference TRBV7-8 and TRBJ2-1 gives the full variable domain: GAGVSQSPRYKVAKRGQDVALRCDPISGHVSLFWYQQALGQGPEFLTYFQNEAQLDKSGLPSDRFFAERPEGSVSTLKIQRTQQEDSAVYLCASSLDLAGGRVNEQFFGPGTRLTVL.

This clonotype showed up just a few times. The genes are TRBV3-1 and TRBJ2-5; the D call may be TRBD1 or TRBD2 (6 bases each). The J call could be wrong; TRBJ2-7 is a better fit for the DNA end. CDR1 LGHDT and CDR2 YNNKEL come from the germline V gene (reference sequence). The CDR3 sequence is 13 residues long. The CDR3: CASSLWGDNEQYF. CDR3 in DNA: TGTGCCAGCAGCCTGTGGGGGGACAACGAGCAGTACTTC.

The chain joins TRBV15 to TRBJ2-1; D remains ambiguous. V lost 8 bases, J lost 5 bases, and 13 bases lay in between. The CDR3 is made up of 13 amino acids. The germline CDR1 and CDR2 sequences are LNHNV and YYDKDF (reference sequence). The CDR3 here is CATGPGFDNEQFF. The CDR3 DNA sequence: TGTGCCACCGGCCCCGGATTCGACAATGAGCAGTTCTTC.

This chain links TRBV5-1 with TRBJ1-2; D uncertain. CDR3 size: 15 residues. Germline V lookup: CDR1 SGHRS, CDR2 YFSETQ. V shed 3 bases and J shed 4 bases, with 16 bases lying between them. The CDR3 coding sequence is TGCGCCAGCAGCTCCTTTCGTCTGGACGCCTATGGCTACACCTTC. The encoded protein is CASSSFRLDAYGYTF.

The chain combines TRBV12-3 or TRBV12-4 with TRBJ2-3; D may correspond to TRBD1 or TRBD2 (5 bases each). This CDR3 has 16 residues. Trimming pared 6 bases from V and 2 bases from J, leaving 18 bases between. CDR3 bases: TGTGCCAGCAGCTCCCGGGACGAGGGATCCACAGATACGCAGTATTTT. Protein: CASSSRDEGSTDTQYF.

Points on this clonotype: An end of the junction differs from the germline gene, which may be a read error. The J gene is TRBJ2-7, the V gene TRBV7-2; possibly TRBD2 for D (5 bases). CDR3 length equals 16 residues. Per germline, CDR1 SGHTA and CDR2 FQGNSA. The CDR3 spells CVSSLDLNAGTYEQYF. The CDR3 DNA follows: TGTGTCAGCAGCTTAGATCTTAATGCGGGCACCTACGAGCAGTACTTC.

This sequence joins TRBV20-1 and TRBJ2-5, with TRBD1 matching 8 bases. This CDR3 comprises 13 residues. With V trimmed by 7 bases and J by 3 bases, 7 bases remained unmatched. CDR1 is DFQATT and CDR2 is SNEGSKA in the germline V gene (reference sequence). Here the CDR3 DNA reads TGCAGTGTCATGGACAGGGCAAAAGAGACCCAGTACTTC. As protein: CSVMDRAKETQYF.

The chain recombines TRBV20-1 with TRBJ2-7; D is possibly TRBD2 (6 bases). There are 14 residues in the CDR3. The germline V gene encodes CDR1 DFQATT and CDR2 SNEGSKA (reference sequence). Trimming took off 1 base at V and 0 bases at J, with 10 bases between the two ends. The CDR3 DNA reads TGCAGTGCTAGAGTTAGCGGTAGCTCCTACGAGCAGTACTTC. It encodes CSARVSGSSYEQYF.

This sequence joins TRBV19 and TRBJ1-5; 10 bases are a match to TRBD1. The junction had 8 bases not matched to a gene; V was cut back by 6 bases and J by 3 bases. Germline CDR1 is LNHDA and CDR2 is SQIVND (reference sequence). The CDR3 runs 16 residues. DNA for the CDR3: TGTGCCAGTAGGGATATTGGACAGGGGGTCAATCAGCCCCAGCATTTT. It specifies CASRDIGQGVNQPQHF.

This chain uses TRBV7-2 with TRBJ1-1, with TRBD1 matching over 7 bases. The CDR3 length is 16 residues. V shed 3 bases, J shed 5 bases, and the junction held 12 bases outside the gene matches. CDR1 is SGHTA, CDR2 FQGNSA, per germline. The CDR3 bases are TGTGCCAGCAGCTTCCGGGACAGAGGTCCCGGGACTGAAGCTTTCTTT. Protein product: CASSFRDRGPGTEAFF.

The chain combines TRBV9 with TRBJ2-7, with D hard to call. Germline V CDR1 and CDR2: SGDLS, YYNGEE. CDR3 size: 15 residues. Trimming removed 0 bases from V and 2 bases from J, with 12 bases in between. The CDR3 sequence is CASSVGHGSTYEQYF. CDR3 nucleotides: TGTGCCAGCAGCGTAGGACATGGCTCCACCTACGAGCAGTACTTC.

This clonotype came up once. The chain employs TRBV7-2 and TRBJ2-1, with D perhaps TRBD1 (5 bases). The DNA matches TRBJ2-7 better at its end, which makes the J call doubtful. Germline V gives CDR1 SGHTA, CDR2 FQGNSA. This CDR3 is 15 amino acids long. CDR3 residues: CASSLDRVPQGEQYF. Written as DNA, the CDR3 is TGTGCCAGCAGCTTAGATCGAGTCCCTCAGGGAGAGCAGTACTTC.

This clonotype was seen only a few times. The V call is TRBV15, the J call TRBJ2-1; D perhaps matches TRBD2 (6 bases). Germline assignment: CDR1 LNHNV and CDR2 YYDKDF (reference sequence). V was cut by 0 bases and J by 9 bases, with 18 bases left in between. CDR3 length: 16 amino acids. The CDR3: CATSRDSAARGGEQFF. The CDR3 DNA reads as TGTGCCACCAGCAGAGATTCGGCCGCGCGGGGTGGTGAGCAGTTCTTC. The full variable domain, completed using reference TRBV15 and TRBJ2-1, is DAMVIQNPRYQVTQFGKPVTLSCSQTLNHNVMYWYQQKSSQAPKLLFHYYDKDFNNEADTPDNFQSRRPNTSFCFLDIRSPGLGDTAMYLCATSRDSAARGGEQFFGPGTRLTVL.

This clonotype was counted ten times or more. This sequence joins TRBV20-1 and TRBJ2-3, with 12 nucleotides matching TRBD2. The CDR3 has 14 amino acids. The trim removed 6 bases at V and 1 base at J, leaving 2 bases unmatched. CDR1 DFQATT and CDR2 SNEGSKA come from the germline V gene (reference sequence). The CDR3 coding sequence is TGCAGTGCCCGACTAGCGGGGGGCACAGATACGCAGTATTTT. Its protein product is CSARLAGGTDTQYF.